The 27 T cell receptor beta chains given below trace back to one sample, sequenced in a study of T-cell reconstitution after alpha-beta-depleted transplantation in children. The authors prepared the TCRbeta library with unique molecular identifiers. One entry per CDR3 protein results from TCRdb running MiXCR on the PCR reads. The repertoire has over 200,000 distinct CDR3 sequences, about 8.4% of them found once; the top ten carry less than 40%. Sequenced material: PBMCs, mostly from graft donor cells, taken 360 days after TCRalphabeta/CD19-depleted stem cell transplant. Receptors originate from a male patient between 2 and 15 years old who had a stem cell transplant for acute myeloid leukemia, so the T cells may come from the graft donor.

The rearrangement links TRBV5-6 to TRBJ2-3; D is possibly TRBD1 or TRBD2 (5 bases each). The ends were cut back, 2 bases at V and 2 bases at J, with 15 bases in the middle. This CDR3 has 16 amino acids. Germline CDR1 is SGHDT and CDR2 is YYEEEE. The CDR3 sequence: CASSFPGTVYTDTQYF. The CDR3 DNA follows: TGTGCCAGCAGCTTTCCCGGGACGGTCTACACAGATACGCAGTATTTT.

On this clonotype: This may be a read error, as it is one base from a much larger clone. This chain joins TRBV5-1 and TRBJ1-4; 7 nucleotides line up with TRBD1. The germline V gene encodes CDR1 SGHRS and CDR2 YFSETQ. CDR3 length: 16 amino acids. CDR3 sequence (DNA): TGCGTCAGCAGCCCGCTTCAGGGGGCAACTAATGAAAAACTGTTTTTT. This encodes CVSSPLQGATNEKLFF.

To note about this clonotype: Germline and junction disagree at one end, which may indicate a read error. The V call is TRBV12-3 or TRBV12-4, the J call TRBJ2-3; 10 bases fit TRBD2. The CDR3 totals 19 residues. The CDR3 nucleotides read TGTACCAGCAGTCCCCCTTCTCCTAGCGGGGGATATAGCACAGATACGCAGTATTTT. Protein product: CTSSPPSPSGGYSTDTQYF.

In this sample, this clonotype turned up many times. The gene calls are TRBV9 and TRBJ2-5; perhaps TRBD2 as D (5 bases). This CDR3 has 14 residues. Germline V gene lookup returns CDR1 SGDLS and CDR2 YYNGEE. Between the trimmed V and J ends, which lost 0 bases and 3 bases, there was a span of 9 bases. Here the CDR3 reads CASSVGGIEETQYF. Here the CDR3 DNA reads TGTGCCAGCAGCGTAGGAGGGATCGAAGAGACCCAGTACTTC.

V gene TRBV7-2 combines with J gene TRBJ2-1, with D unresolved. The CDR3 totals 13 residues. Trimming removed 5 bases from V and 0 bases from J, with 5 bases in between. Germline V gives CDR1 SGHTA, CDR2 FQGNSA. The CDR3 nucleotides read TGTGCCAGCAGCCGGAACTCCTACAATGAGCAGTTCTTC. Translating gives CASSRNSYNEQFF.

This clonotype came up many times. Mismatch with germline at one junction end may stem from a read error. The genes are TRBV12-3 or TRBV12-4 and TRBJ1-1; D call uncertain. This CDR3 region has 14 residues. The CDR3 protein is CASSLGQMNTEAFF. CDR3 nucleotide sequence: TGCGCCAGCAGCTTGGGTCAGATGAACACTGAAGCTTTCTTT.

This clonotype came up many times. The chain is built from TRBV6-5 and TRBJ2-2, with D possibly called TRBD1 or TRBD2 (5 bases each). V lost 0 bases and J 0 bases, leaving 14 bases between the germline ends. Germline values: CDR1 MNHEY, CDR2 SVGAGI. The CDR3 runs to 18 residues. The CDR3 loop is CASSYSAPGRPNTGELFF. In DNA form, the CDR3 reads TGTGCCAGCAGTTACTCCGCCCCGGGACGGCCGAACACCGGGGAGCTGTTTTTT.

In its sample, this clonotype was seen many times. CDR3 in amino acids: CASTSQGTGDEQFF. For the CDR3, the DNA is TGTGCCAGCACCTCTCAGGGGACAGGGGATGAGCAGTTCTTC. This chain links TRBV12-3 or TRBV12-4 with TRBJ2-1; 10 bases align to TRBD1. V lost 7 bases and J lost 8; bases outside the gene matches: 8. This CDR3 comprises 14 residues.

This clonotype was found a few times. This sequence joins TRBV5-1 and TRBJ1-2, with a tentative D call TRBD1 (6 bases). The CDR3 length is 15 residues. V dropped 0 bases and J dropped 3 bases, with 12 bases sitting between them. CDR1 is SGHRS, CDR2 YFSETQ, per germline. CDR3: CASSLAWAGDYGYTF. The CDR3 coding sequence is TGCGCCAGCAGCTTGGCGTGGGCAGGGGACTATGGCTACACCTTC.

The genes are TRBV2 and TRBJ2-1, with D uncertain. Germline CDR1 and CDR2: SNHLY and FYNNEI. Trimming shortened V by 8 bases and J by 7 bases, and 12 bases separated the two germline ends. CDR3 length: 12 amino acids. The CDR3 is CASLLLLNEQFF. The CDR3 bases are TGTGCCAGCTTATTACTTTTAAATGAGCAGTTCTTC.

This clonotype was counted ten times or more. The genes are TRBV12-3 or TRBV12-4 and TRBJ2-1; D is ambiguous. The CDR3 length is 15 residues. Trimming shortened V by 6 bases and J by 0 bases, and 12 bases separated the two germline ends. The CDR3 nucleotides read TGTGCCAGCAGCTTCGGGCGGCACTCCTACAATGAGCAGTTCTTC. Translation: CASSFGRHSYNEQFF.

The chain recombines TRBV27 with TRBJ2-7, with TRBD2 as a possible D gene (5 bases). This CDR3 contains 13 residues. The V gene's germline CDR1 is MNHEY and CDR2 SMNVEV (reference sequence). The V end lost 5 bases, the J end lost 7 bases, and 15 bases lay between the germline ends. The CDR3 DNA reads as TGTGCCAGCAGTCCATCTAGCATCCGAGAGCAGTACTTC. Translated: CASSPSSIREQYF.

This clonotype appeared many times. CDR3 in DNA: TGTGCCAGCAGCCAAGATTACAGGCAAGAGACCCAGTACTTC. Its translation is CASSQDYRQETQYF. The chain joins TRBV4-2 to TRBJ2-5; D is perhaps TRBD1 (5 bases). The V gene lost 0 bases and the J gene lost 2 bases, with 7 bases spanning the gap. CDR3 length: 14 residues. The V gene's germline CDR1 is LGHNA and CDR2 YNFKEQ.

This clonotype was recorded a few times. The chain combines TRBV6-2 or TRBV6-3 with TRBJ2-1; D gene unclear. The germline V gene encodes CDR1 MNHEY and CDR2 SVGEGT. The CDR3 contains 11 residues. Trimming removed 7 bases from V and 7 bases from J, with 8 bases in between. The CDR3 sequence is CASTDVNEQFF. In DNA form, the CDR3 reads TGTGCCAGCACGGACGTAAATGAGCAGTTCTTC.

This clonotype was counted a few times. J is TRBJ2-7 and V is TRBV5-1; tentative D call: TRBD2 (5 bases). The ends were cut back, 4 bases at V and 2 bases at J, with 19 bases in the middle. The CDR3 has 16 amino acids. Per germline, CDR1 SGHRS and CDR2 YFSETQ. In DNA, the CDR3 is TGCGCCAGCAGCCGGAATTTCTGGACTGGGACCTACGAGCAGTACTTC. It specifies CASSRNFWTGTYEQYF.

In its sample, this clonotype was seen many times. The rearrangement links TRBV6-6 to TRBJ2-7; D is perhaps TRBD2 (5 bases). V was trimmed by 11 bases and J by 3 bases, leaving 14 bases between them. Germline loops: CDR1 MNHNY, CDR2 SVGAGI (reference sequence). The CDR3 covers 12 residues. The CDR3 loop reads CAASEGSYEQYF. CDR3 sequence (DNA): TGTGCCGCCAGCGAGGGAAGCTACGAGCAGTACTTC.

This clonotype was detected a few times. V is TRBV25-1 and J is TRBJ2-2; the D gene is possibly TRBD1 (6 bases). The CDR3 contains 15 residues. From germline, CDR1 is MGHDK and CDR2 SYGVNS. Trimming took off 5 bases at V and 0 bases at J, with 10 bases between the two ends. CDR3 coding DNA: TGTGCCAGCAGTAACAGGGTGTCGAACACCGGGGAGCTGTTTTTT. Protein product: CASSNRVSNTGELFF.

The chain carries TRBV7-2 and TRBJ2-1, with 11 bases fitting TRBD2. Losses at the gene ends were 0 bases for V and 3 bases for J; bases not matched to a gene: 4. This CDR3 region has 17 residues. Germline V gene sequence: CDR1 SGHTA, CDR2 FQGNSA. The CDR3 reads CASSLALGLAGYNEQFF. The CDR3 coding sequence is TGTGCCAGCAGCTTAGCCCTTGGACTAGCGGGCTACAATGAGCAGTTCTTC.

This clonotype was counted ten times or more. The V gene is TRBV4-2, the J gene TRBJ1-1; D is undetermined. The CDR3 is 13 residues long. From germline, CDR1 is LGHNA and CDR2 YNFKEQ. V lost 5 bases to trimming and J lost 1 base, with 8 bases between them. CDR3 sequence reads: CASSWAGNTEAFF. The CDR3 coding sequence is TGTGCCAGCAGCTGGGCCGGGAACACTGAAGCTTTCTTT.

In its sample, this clonotype was seen a few times. The rearrangement links TRBV12-3 or TRBV12-4 to TRBJ2-1, with a tentative D call TRBD2 (5 bases). CDR3 size: 16 residues. V was clipped by 2 bases and J by 5 bases, with 16 bases between them. The CDR3 DNA follows: TGTGCCAGCAGTTTAAGTCGGCGGGCGGGCAACAATGAGCAGTTCTTC. Translation: CASSLSRRAGNNEQFF.

CDR3 nucleotides: TGTGCCAGCAACTTCAGGGACAGCACTGAAGCTTTCTTT. Residues: CASNFRDSTEAFF. The genes are TRBV5-6 and TRBJ1-1, with 7 bases lining up with TRBD1. The germline CDR1 and CDR2 sequences are SGHDT and YYEEEE. This CDR3 region has 13 residues. The ends lost 6 bases at V and 4 bases at J; junction bases unmatched: 6.

This clonotype was seen many times. V is TRBV4-3 and J is TRBJ2-1; TRBD2 matches 13 bases. Germline V CDR1 and CDR2: LGHNA, YSLEER. The CDR3 runs 19 residues. V lost 3 bases to trimming and J lost 1 base; unmatched junction nucleotides: 9. The CDR3 DNA sequence: TGCGCCAGCAGCCATACTAGCGGGAGGGCCCTAAGTTCCTACAATGAGCAGTTCTTC. Protein product: CASSHTSGRALSSYNEQFF.

This clonotype was seen a handful of times. V and J are TRBV4-3 and TRBJ2-7, with 11 positions matching TRBD1. V was clipped by 0 bases and J by 5 bases; unmatched bases: 18. The CDR3 runs to 20 residues. Germline CDR1 is LGHNA and CDR2 is YSLEER. CDR3 residues: CASSQDKGGGQGALLDEQYF. DNA for the CDR3: TGCGCCAGCAGCCAAGATAAAGGGGGAGGACAGGGGGCACTCCTAGACGAGCAGTACTTC.

V gene TRBV20-1 combines with J gene TRBJ1-5; D remains unclear. The V gene lost 1 base and the J gene lost 7 bases, with 8 bases spanning the gap. The CDR3 length is 12 residues. The germline CDR1 and CDR2 sequences are DFQATT and SNEGSKA (reference sequence). The CDR3 reads CSARGGVQPQHF. The DNA for the CDR3 is TGCAGTGCTAGAGGGGGAGTGCAGCCCCAGCATTTT.

This clonotype was seen a few times. This chain connects TRBV7-8 to TRBJ2-5; the D is unclear. The germline gives CDR1 SGHVS, CDR2 FQNEAQ. Trimming removed 4 bases from V and 4 bases from J, with 7 bases in between. The CDR3 extends over 12 amino acids. CDR3 sequence (DNA): TGTGCCAGCAGCTCCATTCCAGAGACCCAGTACTTC. This codes for CASSSIPETQYF.

This clonotype was detected many times. The J gene is TRBJ2-3, the V gene TRBV29-1, with 9 bases aligning to TRBD2. V was pared by 1 base and J by 6 bases, with 5 bases of the junction left unmatched. Germline V gene sequence: CDR1 SQVTM, CDR2 ANQGSEA. This CDR3 has 14 amino acids. The CDR3 loop is CSVEASGTPDTQYF. The CDR3 DNA reads TGCAGCGTTGAAGCTAGCGGGACCCCCGATACGCAGTATTTT.

This clonotype was observed at least ten times. The V call is TRBV15, the J call TRBJ2-3; the D is unclear. Deletions cut 1 base from V and 4 bases from J, with 3 bases between. The CDR3 has 12 amino acids. CDR1 and CDR2 from the germline V gene are LNHNV and YYDKDF (reference sequence). The DNA for the CDR3 is TGTGCCACCAGCAGAGTTCCAGATACGCAGTATTTT. Translated, it gives CATSRVPDTQYF.